This TCR beta chain comes out of a study of shared clonotypes between healthy human individuals. The donors, healthy adults who were HIV-negative, had experienced no recent acute infections or vaccinations. Assay execution took place at the deep level. Investigators spread the genomic DNA of each subset evenly over several immunoSEQ plates. Sequenced by immunoSEQ multiplex PCR; TCRdb stores in-frame clones only, minus some. In the table there are approximately 480,000 clones, 75% to 80% of which are singletons. Turning to this clone: Antigen specificity is unknown.

V lost 5 bases and J 2 bases, leaving 16 bases between the germline ends. The CDR3 spans 15 residues. Germline V CDR1 and CDR2: SGHTA, FQGNSA. General study results and limits: The donor pool, a small one, limited the genetic and exposure-history diversity represented.

This chain connects TRBV7-2 to TRBJ2-7; D is unresolved. Sequencing input: PBMCs. The TCR sequence derives from a woman between 40 and 55 years old in good health. Some clones in this sample may be carry-over from other donors' samples. CDR3 protein: CASSTSSTTPYEQYF. For the CDR3, the DNA is TGTGCCAGCAGCACCAGCAGCACCACTCCCTACGAGCAGTACTTC.